The entry below describes one T cell receptor (beta chain). Which antigen it targets is not known. Base qualities are not at hand, and no much larger clone is one base apart. In light of the paper, this sample's time point label describes: about 28 days (+/-7) after the second vaccine dose. AZD1222 recipients whose second dose came at about 4 weeks and those whose second dose came at about 12 weeks were combined into one group, since spike-specific TCR depth and breadth did not differ between the two schedules. Vaccinee samples were obtained from the UK trials COV001 and COV002, which included a single-blind randomized controlled phase 2/3 trial of AZD1222 (ChAdOx1 nCoV-19) in healthy adults. For TCRbeta chain sequencing, PBMC samples from trial participants were taken at day 0 and at day 28 after the second dose. The CDR3 regions of human TCRbeta chains were subjected to immunosequencing. The original methods were these. Repertoire TCRs were matched against a reference library of SARS-CoV-2-specific TCRs generated with the MIRA antigen-specificity platform. Breadth was defined as the fraction of unique TCRs that were SARS-CoV-2-associated. Depth was defined as the fraction of total T cells that were SARS-CoV-2-associated. Using the MIRA data, each spike-specific TCR was assigned both to the spike region to which the TCR was reactive and to a CD4 or CD8 class. Log10-transformed breadth and depth values were compared by one-way ANOVA with Sidak's multiple comparisons tests. Sourced from immuneACCESS, this table was stored by TCRdb with only in-frame sequences that have V and J called. A share of the clones is absent; for the studies checked, an unresolved V gene accounts for under half, and the remainder has no known explanation. D and trimming were read from the DNA, whereas the V and J calls and clone size are those reported in that table. The sample data list about 120,000 clones, and roughly 91% of these were observed just once. The leading ten clones occupy roughly 7% of the sample.

This specimen comes from a study of T cell responses to AZD1222 COVID-19 vaccine listed by TCRdb under 2021. Looking at the study overall: A total of approximately 240 trial participants underwent TCR sequencing, of whom under 220 had received two doses of AZD1222 and about 26 had received two doses of the MenACWY control vaccine. Trial participants were enrolled into age subgroups of 18-55, 56-69 and 70-plus years, which contained 148, 28 and 57 TCR-sequenced participants, respectively.

The paper as a whole reports these results and caveats: In the small 56-69-year group, the increase in depth fell short of significance, most likely because of low power. A significant rise in spike-specific TCR breadth and depth was observed after two AZD1222 doses relative to day 0 and relative to MenACWY recipients. Only 5 to 7 AZD1222 recipients were SARS-CoV-2 seropositive at baseline, limiting conclusions about previously exposed vaccinees. Because no samples from the day 14 peak response were available, repertoires could be characterized only after the peak T cell response. Participants were mostly white British, with more females than males. The authors suggested clonal diversity may have been underestimated. The whole spike protein was spanned by vaccine-associated CD4 TCRs, and dominant responses were seen in regions 160-218 and 743-854. Reportedly, close to half of the unique spike-specific TCRs recognized epitopes lying outside the regions that are mutated in the B.1.351 and B.1.1.7 variants.

The sample was peripheral blood, taken 28 days after the second AZD1222 dose. This sequence was found in an adult who received the AZD1222 COVID-19 vaccine.

Here the CDR3 is given as CASSTLQGPQLSGNTIYF. The base sequence is TGTGCCAGTAGTACCTTACAGGGCCCCCAGCTCTCTGGAAACACCATATATTTT. The V gene is TRBV19 and the J gene is TRBJ1-3; a tentative D match to TRBD1 spans 6 bases. CDR1 and CDR2 are read off the germline V gene (reference sequence) as LNHDA and SQIVND. CDR3 length: 18 amino acids, cysteine to phenylalanine. The entry retains the CDR3 DNA only, 54 bases that are in frame from base 1. V and J are truncated by 4 bases and 0 bases respectively, leaving an intervening sequence of 19 bases.